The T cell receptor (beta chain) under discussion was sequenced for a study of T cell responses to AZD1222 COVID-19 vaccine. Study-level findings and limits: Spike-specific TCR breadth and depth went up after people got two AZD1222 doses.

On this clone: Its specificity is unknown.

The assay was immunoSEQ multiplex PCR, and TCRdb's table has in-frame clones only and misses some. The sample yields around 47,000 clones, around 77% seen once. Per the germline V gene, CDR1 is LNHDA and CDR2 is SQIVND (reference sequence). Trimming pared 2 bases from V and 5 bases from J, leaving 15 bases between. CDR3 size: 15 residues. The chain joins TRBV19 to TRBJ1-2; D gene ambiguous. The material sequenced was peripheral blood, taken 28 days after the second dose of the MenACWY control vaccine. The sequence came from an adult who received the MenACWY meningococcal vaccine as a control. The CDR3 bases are TGTGCCAGTAGTATAATTGCGGACGGTCCGTATGGCTACACCTTC. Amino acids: CASSIIADGPYGYTF.